This T cell receptor beta chain came from a study of T cell responses to AZD1222 COVID-19 vaccine. Study-wide findings and caveats: Clonal diversity may have been underestimated, and the donors were mostly white British, with more females than males. Breadth and depth of Spike-specific TCRs rose after two AZD1222 doses. In all cases, repertoires were sampled only after the peak T cell response.

Germline loops: CDR1 LNHDA, CDR2 SQIVND (reference sequence). V dropped 5 bases and J dropped 1 base, with 13 bases sitting between them. The CDR3 is made up of 15 amino acids. Points on this clone: The antigen is undetermined.

Measured with immunoSEQ multiplex PCR; TCRdb has only the in-frame clones, and not every one. Of 150,000 to 170,000 clones in the sample, about 86% are singletons; the top ten hold under 7%. Sequenced material: peripheral blood, taken on day 0 of MenACWY control vaccination. V is TRBV19 and J is TRBJ2-3, with a possible D match to TRBD2 (6 bases). The sequence was obtained from an adult in good health. CDR3: CASSDARGGTDTQYF. The CDR3 DNA is TGTGCCAGTAGTGATGCGCGGGGTGGCACAGATACGCAGTATTTT.